This T cell receptor (beta chain) was found in a study of memory CD4+ T cells and cytomegalovirus serostatus. Original data processing: After removing out-of-frame reads, around 2,100,000 distinct TCRbeta sequences remained. Assay: immunoSEQ multiplex PCR; the TCRdb copy retains only in-frame clones and omits some. V and J calls and clone size are as listed in that table; D and trimming were resolved from the DNA. Of tens of thousands of clones in the sample, roughly 75% were seen once. The germline CDR1 and CDR2 sequences are SGHRS and YFSETQ. Trimming removed 3 bases from V and 1 base from J; junction bases left unmatched: 6. The CDR3 length is 15 residues. Findings and caveats of the study: Of 150 to 200 reported CMV TCRbeta sequences, 55 to 80 were found in memory CD4+ repertoires. Suggested: most of the CMV-linked TCR signature lies in CD4+ memory cells.

As for this clone: What it recognizes is unknown.

The sort gate was single viable CD3+CD4+CD8-CD45RO+ cells for memory CD4+ T cells. Serum IgG to CMV pp150, pp28, p38 and p52 defined serostatus. The receptor comes from an adult in good health and CMV-seronegative. The chain has TRBV5-1 and TRBJ1-1; 7 bases align to TRBD1. Source material: memory CD4+ T cells from blood. The DNA for the CDR3 is TGCGCCAGCAGCTCGTTGGGGACAGAGAACACTGAAGCTTTCTTT. Its protein is CASSSLGTENTEAFF.